The 21 T cell receptor beta chains below all came from one sample that was sequenced in a study of tumor-infiltrating lymphocytes in oesophageal squamous cell carcinoma. TCRdb reprocessed the PCR reads via MiXCR and lists one record per CDR3 protein. This table has roughly 20,000 distinct CDR3 sequences, 42% appearing once. The sample was normal esophageal tissue next to the tumor. These receptors originate from a female donor with esophageal squamous cell carcinoma.

As regards this clonotype: The CDR3 end shows no conserved phenylalanine or tryptophan, and so a read error is likely. It is unclear where the CDR3 begins or ends on the DNA, so no DNA is shown, and the CDR3 is as TCRdb lists it. J is TRBJ2-5 and V is TRBV7-8; TRBD1 is the table's D call, not checked against the DNA. The CDR3 spans 17 residues, counting both ends. Germline V CDR1 and CDR2: SGHVS, FQNEAQ. The CDR3 spells CASSPGTAWYSPLHFGN.

The table lists this clonotype with a few counts. The genes are TRBV20-1 and TRBJ2-3; 7 bases map to TRBD2. V shed 0 bases, J shed 9 bases, and the junction held 9 bases outside the gene matches. CDR3 length: 14 residues. Germline V lookup: CDR1 DFQATT, CDR2 SNEGSKA (reference sequence). CDR3 DNA: TGCAGTGCTAGAGATTGGGGGGGGATTCTGACGCAGTATTTT. Protein: CSARDWGGILTQYF.

By its share, this clonotype is medium-sized. The chain recombines TRBV7-9 with TRBJ1-1; no clear D gene. V lost 3 bases and J 1 base, leaving 3 bases between the germline ends. Germline V gene sequence: CDR1 SEHNR, CDR2 FQNEAQ (reference sequence). The CDR3 contains 12 residues. The CDR3 nucleotides are TGTGCCAGCAGCTTCGGGAACACTGAAGCTTTCTTT. This gives the protein CASSFGNTEAFF.

This clonotype appeared many times. The chain combines TRBV5-1 with TRBJ2-2, with unresolved D. Germline V gene data show CDR1 as SGHRS and CDR2 as YFSETQ. Trimming cost V 0 bases and J 7 bases, with 10 bases left between them. The CDR3 runs to 14 residues. The CDR3 coding sequence is TGCGCCAGCAGCTTGGGGCTAGGTGGCGGGGAGCTGTTTTTT. Its protein product is CASSLGLGGGELFF.

The rearrangement uses TRBV7-2 and TRBJ2-3; 11 bases fit TRBD2. The V gene's germline CDR1 is SGHTA and CDR2 FQGNSA. The CDR3 runs 16 residues. Unmatched junction bases numbered 6, after V lost 5 bases and J lost 2 bases. The CDR3 here is CASSPTSGANTDTQYF. In DNA form, the CDR3 reads TGTGCCAGCAGCCCGACTAGCGGGGCAAACACAGATACGCAGTATTTT.

The rearrangement uses TRBV6-1 and TRBJ2-4; 11 bases align to TRBD1. The V gene end was trimmed by 1 base and the J gene end by 1 base; junction bases not matched to a gene: 6. The CDR3 contains 18 residues. Germline V CDR1 and CDR2: MNHNS, SASEGT. The CDR3 DNA reads TGTGCCAGCAGTGAAGAGGGACAGGGGGTCTGGGCCAAAAACATTCAGTACTTC. It specifies CASSEEGQGVWAKNIQYF.

Concerning this clonotype: The conserved final phenylalanine or tryptophan is absent from the CDR3, which likely points to a read error. Because the CDR3's place on the DNA is in doubt, the DNA is left out and the CDR3 is given as listed by TCRdb. The V gene is TRBV7-9, the J gene TRBJ2-5; the listed D gene, TRBD2, was not tested against the DNA. In germline, CDR1 is SEHNR, CDR2 FQNEAQ (reference sequence). Ends included, the CDR3 has 16 residues. The CDR3 sequence: CASSPGLADPEQYFGN.

This clonotype is medium-sized by share. CDR3 in amino acids: CASSEAALSGYEQYF. CDR3 sequence (DNA): TGTGCCAGCAGTGAAGCGGCCCTGTCGGGGTACGAGCAGTACTTC. V usage is TRBV6-1 and J usage is TRBJ2-7; perhaps TRBD2 as D (5 bases). The CDR3 has 15 amino acids. The ends were cut back, 0 bases at V and 4 bases at J, with 13 bases in the middle. CDR1 is MNHNS, CDR2 SASEGT, per germline.

This clonotype was seen only a few times. This chain links TRBV7-3 with TRBJ2-5; perhaps TRBD2 as D (7 bases). CDR1 is SGHTA, CDR2 FQGTGA, per germline. V was pared by 2 bases and J by 5 bases, with 15 bases between. The CDR3 runs to 15 residues. CDR3 nucleotides: TGTGCCAGCAGCTTAGCGGGGGCGGCAGGGGAGACCCAGTACTTC. It encodes CASSLAGAAGETQYF. Combining the CDR3 with reference TRBV7-3 and TRBJ2-5 gives the whole variable domain GAGVSQTPSNKVTEKGKYVELRCDPISGHTALYWYRQSLGQGPEFLIYFQGTGAADDSGLPNDRFFAVRPEGSVSTLKIQRTERGDSAVYLCASSLAGAAGETQYFGPGTRLLVL.

The V and J genes are TRBV4-2 and TRBJ2-7; a possible D gene is TRBD2 (6 bases). V dropped 1 base and J dropped 2 bases, with 18 bases sitting between them. Germline CDR1 reads LGHNA; CDR2 reads YNFKEQ. The CDR3 runs to 17 residues. The CDR3 spells CASSQARGLTTTYEQYF. The CDR3 coding sequence is TGTGCCAGCAGCCAAGCCCGAGGACTAACTACCACCTACGAGCAGTACTTC.

The chain is built from TRBV12-3 or TRBV12-4 and TRBJ2-1, with no clear D. Trimming pared 3 bases from V and 2 bases from J, leaving 11 bases between. The CDR3 is 15 residues long. The CDR3 DNA is TGTGCCAGCAGTTTCGGTGACGGCACCTACAATGAGCAGTTCTTC. Translating it yields CASSFGDGTYNEQFF.

V is TRBV7-9 and J is TRBJ2-1, with a possible D match to TRBD2 (6 bases). This CDR3 is 13 amino acids long. Trimming removed 1 base from V and 9 bases from J, with 10 bases in between. Germline V gene sequence: CDR1 SEHNR, CDR2 FQNEAQ (reference sequence). CDR3 DNA sequence: TGTGCCAGCAGCTTAGGTGTAGCGGCTGAGCAGTTCTTC. It specifies CASSLGVAAEQFF.

This clonotype was recorded at least ten times. This rearrangement joins TRBV10-3 to TRBJ2-1, with 9 bases fitting TRBD2. CDR1 ENHRY and CDR2 SYGVKD come from the germline V gene. V lost 11 bases, J lost 7 bases, and 15 bases stayed unmatched. The CDR3 totals 15 residues. CDR3 region: CALSTAASGKNEQFF. In DNA form, the CDR3 reads TGTGCCCTCTCTACTGCGGCTAGCGGGAAGAATGAGCAGTTCTTC.

V gene TRBV11-2 combines with J gene TRBJ1-1, with D unresolved. CDR1 SGHAT and CDR2 FQNNGV come from the germline V gene. Trimming shortened V by 0 bases and J by 1 base, and 12 bases separated the two germline ends. This CDR3 spans 16 amino acids. In nucleotides, the CDR3 is TGTGCCAGCAGCTTAGAGAGTTACAGACGGAACACTGAAGCTTTCTTT. Residues: CASSLESYRRNTEAFF. The full variable domain, with the rest looked up from reference TRBV11-2 and TRBJ1-1, is EAGVAQSPRYKIIEKRQSVAFWCNPISGHATLYWYQQILGQGPKLLIQFQNNGVVDDSQLPKDRFSAERLKGVDSTLKIQPAKLEDSAVYLCASSLESYRRNTEAFFGQGTRLTVV.

By sample share, this clonotype is medium-sized. This sequence joins TRBV7-8 and TRBJ2-7; 12 bases fit TRBD2. V was pared by 5 bases and J by 7 bases, with 12 bases of the junction left unmatched. Germline assignment: CDR1 SGHVS and CDR2 FQNEAQ. The CDR3 extends over 16 amino acids. CDR3 DNA sequence: TGTGCCAGCAGCCCCAAGACTAGCGGGAGCTTCCATGAGCAGTACTTC. Translation gives CASSPKTSGSFHEQYF. Filled out from reference TRBV7-8 and TRBJ2-7, the complete variable domain reads GAGVSQSPRYKVAKRGQDVALRCDPISGHVSLFWYQQALGQGPEFLTYFQNEAQLDKSGLPSDRFFAERPEGSVSTLKIQRTQQEDSAVYLCASSPKTSGSFHEQYFGPGTRLTVT.

In this sample, this clonotype is medium-sized. CDR3 in amino acids: CASSLGTGGSGNTIYF. The CDR3 nucleotides read TGTGCCAGCAGCCTGGGGACAGGGGGCTCTGGAAACACCATATATTTT. This chain uses TRBV7-6 with TRBJ1-3; 11 bases are a match to TRBD1. Germline CDR1 reads SGHVS; CDR2 reads FNYEAQ. V was pared by 5 bases and J by 0 bases, with 3 bases of the junction left unmatched. The CDR3 consists of 16 residues.

The chain links TRBV11-3 to TRBJ2-3, with no clear D. With the DNA end fitting TRBJ2-5 better, the J assignment may be wrong. The CDR3 totals 14 residues. Germline V lookup: CDR1 SGHNT, CDR2 YENEEA. The CDR3 sequence: CASNKDLRQETQYF. In DNA form, the CDR3 reads TGTGCCAGCAACAAGGACCTTCGCCAAGAGACCCAGTACTTC.

Ten or more counts support this clonotype. A much larger clone sits a single nucleotide away, making a read error possible. The rearrangement joins TRBV28 to TRBJ2-5; 10 bases align to TRBD2. J was trimmed by 11 bases and V by 5 bases; bases with no gene match: 14. The germline V gene has CDR1 MDHEN and CDR2 SYDVKM. The CDR3 extends over 15 amino acids. The CDR3 loop is CASSTLAGAHNEQYF. The CDR3 nucleotides are TGTGCCAGCAGTACCCTAGCGGGAGCACACAATGAGCAGTACTTC.

This clonotype was detected ten times or more. A read error is possible here, since a much larger clone lies one base away. J is TRBJ2-3 and V is TRBV10-3, with TRBD1 matching 8 bases. V trimming: 2 bases; J trimming: 14 bases; junction bases outside the gene matches: 15. From germline, CDR1 is ENHRY and CDR2 SYGVKD. The CDR3 contains 15 residues. The CDR3 protein is CAISEPGGITGELYF. The CDR3 DNA reads as TGTGCCATCAGTGAGCCAGGGGGCATAACCGGGGAGCTGTATTTT.

Regarding this clonotype: The CDR3 does not end in the conserved phenylalanine or tryptophan, so this is likely a read error. It is unclear where the CDR3 begins or ends on the DNA, so no DNA is shown, and the CDR3 is as TCRdb lists it. The chain is built from TRBV24-1 and TRBJ2-3; the D call of TRBD1 is as the table states it, not checked on the DNA. A total of 15 residues make up the CDR3, ends included. Germline CDR1 is KGHDR and CDR2 is SFDVKD. The CDR3 spells CATSEGTPKKQFFGP.

CDR3 DNA: TGTGCCAGCAGGGGATCTAAAGAGACCCAGTACTTC. Its translation is CASRGSKETQYF. The chain combines TRBV6-1 with TRBJ2-5; D gene unclear. The CDR3 is 12 amino acids. Germline CDR1 reads MNHNS; CDR2 reads SASEGT. V lost 6 bases to trimming and J lost 3 bases, with 8 bases between them.